This TCR beta chain originates from a study of shared clonotypes between healthy human individuals. Germline V gene data show CDR1 as SEHNR and CDR2 as FQNEAQ (reference sequence). The V end lost 1 base, the J end lost 7 bases, and 17 bases lay between the germline ends. This CDR3 is built from 17 residues. CD45RO negativity and positive selection for CCR7 defined naive CD8 cells, a population that excluded terminally differentiated effector memory CD45RA+ cells. As concerns this clone: The antigen remains unidentified.

Method: immunoSEQ multiplex PCR; TCRdb's copy keeps in-frame clones and lacks some. The table includes some 2.1 million clones, 93% detected once. Study-level results: Memory subsets generally showed smaller estimated richness than naive subsets did. Only blood underwent sampling, and tissue repertoires likely differ.

Sample: naive CD8+ T cells from PBMCs. The genes are TRBV7-9 and TRBJ1-6; D is undetermined. This sequence was found in a man younger than 30 in good health. Some clones in this sample may be carry-over from other donors' samples. CDR3 sequence: CASSLVGGKERNSPLHF. In DNA, the CDR3 is TGTGCCAGCAGCTTAGTTGGCGGAAAAGAAAGGAATTCACCCCTCCACTTT.